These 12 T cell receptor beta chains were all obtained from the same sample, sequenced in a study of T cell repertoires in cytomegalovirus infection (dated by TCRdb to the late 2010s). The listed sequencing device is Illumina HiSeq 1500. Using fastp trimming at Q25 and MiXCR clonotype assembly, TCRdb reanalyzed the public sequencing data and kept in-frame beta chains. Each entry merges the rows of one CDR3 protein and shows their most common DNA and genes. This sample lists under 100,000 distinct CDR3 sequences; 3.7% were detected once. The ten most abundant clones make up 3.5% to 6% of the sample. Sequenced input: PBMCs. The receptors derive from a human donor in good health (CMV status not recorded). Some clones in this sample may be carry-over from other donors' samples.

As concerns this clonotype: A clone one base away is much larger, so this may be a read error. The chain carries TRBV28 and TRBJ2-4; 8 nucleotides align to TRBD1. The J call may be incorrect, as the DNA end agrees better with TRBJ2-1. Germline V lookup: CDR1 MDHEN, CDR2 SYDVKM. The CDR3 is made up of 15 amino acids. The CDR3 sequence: CASRRQGIAKNIQFF. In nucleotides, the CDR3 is TGTGCCAGCAGGAGACAGGGGATAGCCAAAAACATTCAGTTCTTC.

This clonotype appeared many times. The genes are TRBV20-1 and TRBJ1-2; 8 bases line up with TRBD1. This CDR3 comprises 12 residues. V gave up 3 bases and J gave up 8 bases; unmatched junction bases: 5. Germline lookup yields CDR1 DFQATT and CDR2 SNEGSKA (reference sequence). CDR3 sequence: CSASQGAFGYTF. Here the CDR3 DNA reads TGCAGTGCTAGTCAGGGGGCGTTCGGCTACACCTTC.

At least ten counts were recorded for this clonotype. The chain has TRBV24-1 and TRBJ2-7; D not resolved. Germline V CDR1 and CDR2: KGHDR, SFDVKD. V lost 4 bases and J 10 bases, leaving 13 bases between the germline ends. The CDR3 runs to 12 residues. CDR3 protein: CATSDHHFQQYF. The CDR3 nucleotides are TGTGCCACCAGTGACCACCACTTCCAACAGTACTTC.

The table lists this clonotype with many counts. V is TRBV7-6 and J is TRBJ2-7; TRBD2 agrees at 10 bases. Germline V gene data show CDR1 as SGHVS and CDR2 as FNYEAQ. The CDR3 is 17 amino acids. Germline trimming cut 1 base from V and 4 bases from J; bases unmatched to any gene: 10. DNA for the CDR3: TGTGCCAGCAGCTTAGATCCAGCGGGGGGGCCGCTTTACGAGCAGTACTTC. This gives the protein CASSLDPAGGPLYEQYF.

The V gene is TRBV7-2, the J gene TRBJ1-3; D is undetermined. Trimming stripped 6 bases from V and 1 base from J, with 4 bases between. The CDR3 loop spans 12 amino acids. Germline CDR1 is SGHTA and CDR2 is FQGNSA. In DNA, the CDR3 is TGTGCCAGCAGAGTGTCTGGAAACACCATATATTTT. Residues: CASRVSGNTIYF.

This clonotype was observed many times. In DNA form, the CDR3 reads TGTGCCAGCAGCTTTGAGGGTATGAACACTGAAGCTTTCTTT. As protein: CASSFEGMNTEAFF. The chain employs TRBV7-2 and TRBJ1-1; D is uncertain. Germline CDR1 is SGHTA and CDR2 is FQGNSA. The CDR3 consists of 14 residues. V shed 3 bases and J shed 0 bases, with 8 bases lying between them.

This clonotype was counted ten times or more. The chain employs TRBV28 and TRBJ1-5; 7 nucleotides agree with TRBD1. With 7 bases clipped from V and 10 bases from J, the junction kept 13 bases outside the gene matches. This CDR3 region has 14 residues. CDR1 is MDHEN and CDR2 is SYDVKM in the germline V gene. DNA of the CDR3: TGTGCCAGCAATACCGGGACAGAGGGAATACCCCAGCATTTT. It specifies CASNTGTEGIPQHF.

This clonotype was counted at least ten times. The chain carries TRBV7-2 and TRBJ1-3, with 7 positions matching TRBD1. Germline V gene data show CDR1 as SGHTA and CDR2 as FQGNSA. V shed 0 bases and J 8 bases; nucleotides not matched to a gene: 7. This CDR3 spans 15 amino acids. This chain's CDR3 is CASSLAPDRADTIYF. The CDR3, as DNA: TGTGCCAGCAGCTTAGCCCCCGACAGGGCGGACACCATATATTTT.

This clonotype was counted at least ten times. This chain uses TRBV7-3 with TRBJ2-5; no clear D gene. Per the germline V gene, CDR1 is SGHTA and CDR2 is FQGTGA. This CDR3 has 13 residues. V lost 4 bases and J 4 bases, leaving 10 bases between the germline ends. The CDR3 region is CASSSEIGETQYF. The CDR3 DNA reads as TGTGCCAGCAGCTCCGAAATTGGAGAGACCCAGTACTTC.

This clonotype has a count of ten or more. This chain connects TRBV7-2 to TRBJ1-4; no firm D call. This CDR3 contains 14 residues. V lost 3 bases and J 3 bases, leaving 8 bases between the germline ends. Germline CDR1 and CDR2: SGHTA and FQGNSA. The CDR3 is CASSFGGANEKLFF. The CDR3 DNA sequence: TGTGCCAGCAGCTTCGGCGGGGCTAATGAAAAACTGTTTTTT.

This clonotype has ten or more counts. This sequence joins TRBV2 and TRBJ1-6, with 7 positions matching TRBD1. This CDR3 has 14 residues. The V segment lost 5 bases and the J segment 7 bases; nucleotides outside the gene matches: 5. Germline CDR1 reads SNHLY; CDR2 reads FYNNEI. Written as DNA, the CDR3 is TGTGCCAGCAGTCAGGGACAGTGGAATTCACCCCTCCACTTT. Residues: CASSQGQWNSPLHF.

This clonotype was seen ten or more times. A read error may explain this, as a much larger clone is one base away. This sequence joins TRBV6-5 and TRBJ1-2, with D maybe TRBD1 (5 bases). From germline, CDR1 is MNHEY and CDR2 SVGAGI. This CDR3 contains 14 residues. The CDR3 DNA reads TGTGCTAGCAAGAGGGACGGAGCTAACTATGGCTACGCCTTC. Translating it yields CASKRDGANYGYAF.